This T cell receptor (beta chain) was recorded in a study of T-cell memory formation after mild COVID-19. This clonotype has just one count. MiXCR was run by TCRdb on the 5' RACE reads, yielding one entry per CDR3 protein. The table lists about 440,000 distinct CDR3 sequences, 20% of them singletons, with more than 8% in the top ten. This CDR3 is built from 12 residues. V gave up 1 base and J gave up 5 bases; unmatched junction bases: 2. Germline CDR1 reads GTSNPN; CDR2 reads SVGIG (reference sequence). The J gene is TRBJ2-7, the V gene TRBV30; TRBD1 matches at 7 bases. This receptor was obtained from an adult woman who had mild COVID-19 (a few samples of this study predate the infection). Cell type and time point are not known. Sequenced input: PBMCs or a T cell subset sorted from them (not recorded which). In DNA, the CDR3 is TGTGCCTGGAGTGCAACAGGGGACGAGCAGTACTTC. It encodes CAWSATGDEQYF.